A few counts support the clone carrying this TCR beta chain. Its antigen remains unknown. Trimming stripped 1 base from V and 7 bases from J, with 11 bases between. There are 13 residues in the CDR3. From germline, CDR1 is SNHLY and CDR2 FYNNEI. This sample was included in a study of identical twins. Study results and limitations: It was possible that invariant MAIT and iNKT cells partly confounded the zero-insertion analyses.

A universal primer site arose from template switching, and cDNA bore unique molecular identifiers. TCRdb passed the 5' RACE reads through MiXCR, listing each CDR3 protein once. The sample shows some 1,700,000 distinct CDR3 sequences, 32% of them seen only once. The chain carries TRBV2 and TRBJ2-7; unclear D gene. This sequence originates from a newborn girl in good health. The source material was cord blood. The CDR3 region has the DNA TGTGCCAGCAGTGAAGAGGTAGGGCGGGAGCAGTACTTC. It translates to CASSEEVGREQYF.